This passage covers 21 T cell receptor beta chains from one sample sequenced in a study of T cells in Graves' hyperthyroidism and ophthalmopathy. Amplified regions were TCR beta CDR3 sequences from RNA transcripts. TCR CDR3 underwent first-round RT-PCR with the HTBI primer set. TCRdb passed the multiplex PCR reads through MiXCR, listing each CDR3 protein once. Among over 250,000 distinct CDR3 sequences listed, less than 30% were seen once. Sample: blood. These receptors were collected from a man aged 35-49 years with Graves' hyperthyroidism that later progressed to Graves' ophthalmopathy.

V is TRBV10-1 and J is TRBJ2-7; no reliable D call. Trimming left V 8 bases short and J 0 bases short, with 20 bases between. Germline CDR1 and CDR2: WNHNN and SYGVQD (reference sequence). CDR3 length: 16 amino acids. CDR3 sequence reads: CASVGETPRSSYEQYF. In nucleotides, the CDR3 is TGCGCCAGCGTTGGGGAAACCCCCCGGTCCTCCTACGAGCAGTACTTC.

This clonotype was detected many times. The chain uses TRBV28 and TRBJ1-1; TRBD1 matches at 7 bases. V shed 8 bases and J 2 bases; nucleotides not matched to a gene: 8. The germline CDR1 and CDR2 sequences are MDHEN and SYDVKM. CDR3 size: 14 residues. CDR3 sequence: CASLRRGLNTEAFF. CDR3 bases: TGTGCCAGCCTCAGGAGGGGGCTCAACACTGAAGCTTTCTTT.

The chain joins TRBV20-1 to TRBJ1-1, with TRBD1 matching 9 bases. The ends lost 1 base at V and 1 base at J; junction bases unmatched: 7. The CDR3 spans 16 residues. Looked up from germline, CDR1 is DFQATT and CDR2 is SNEGSKA (reference sequence). For the CDR3, the DNA is TGCAGTGCTAGAGTGTGGACAGGGGAAGGGAACACTGAAGCTTTCTTT. It encodes CSARVWTGEGNTEAFF.

This clonotype was seen a handful of times. The genes are TRBV6-5 and TRBJ1-6, with 7 bases matching TRBD1. Germline V CDR1 and CDR2: MNHEY, SVGAGI. The CDR3 extends over 16 amino acids. Trimming cost V 0 bases and J 10 bases; bases outside gene matches: 9. The CDR3 spells CASSYSMDRRGSPLHF. CDR3 DNA sequence: TGTGCCAGCAGTTACTCGATGGACAGGAGGGGGTCACCCCTCCACTTT.

This clonotype occurred many times. A much more abundant neighbour one base away suggests this may be a read error. The chain carries TRBV6-1 and TRBJ1-2; tentative D call: TRBD1 (5 bases). Germline-derived CDR1 and CDR2 are MNHNS and SASEGT. This CDR3 is built from 12 residues. V lost 6 bases to trimming and J lost 4 bases, with 9 bases between them. The CDR3, as DNA: TGTGCCAGCAGGGACACCGTCTATGGCTACACCTTC. It is translated as CASRDTVYGYTF.

This clonotype came up many times. The chain has TRBV12-3 or TRBV12-4 and TRBJ2-7, with D perhaps matching TRBD2 (5 bases). This CDR3 is 13 amino acids long. V was clipped by 7 bases and J by 3 bases, with 13 bases between them. The chain's CDR3 is CASTIGLIYEQYF. CDR3 DNA: TGTGCCAGCACCATCGGACTGATCTACGAGCAGTACTTC.

A remark on this clonotype: Relative to the germline gene, one junction end is altered; a read error may explain this. This sequence joins TRBV6-1 and TRBJ2-5; unclear D gene. Germline CDR1 is MNHNS and CDR2 is SASEGT. This CDR3 is built from 19 residues. The chain's CDR3 is CASSEVKEQYTPNWETQYF. The CDR3, as DNA: TGTGCCAGCAGCGAAGTAAAGGAACAGTATACCCCTAATTGGGAGACCCAGTACTTC.

V usage is TRBV29-1 and J usage is TRBJ2-5; tentative D call: TRBD2 (6 bases). CDR3 length: 13 residues. Trimming took off 6 bases at V and 1 base at J, with 12 bases between the two ends. CDR1 is SQVTM and CDR2 is ANQGSEA in the germline V gene. Here the CDR3 reads CSVRMGGQETQYF. For the CDR3, the DNA is TGCAGCGTCAGGATGGGGGGCCAAGAGACCCAGTACTTC.

This clonotype was observed many times. V and J are TRBV12-3 or TRBV12-4 and TRBJ1-1; 11 bases agree with TRBD1. The CDR3 runs 16 residues. V lost 6 bases and J lost 7; bases outside the gene matches: 13. CDR3 region: CASRNSMGQGDLEAFF. The CDR3, as DNA: TGTGCCAGCAGAAACAGTATGGGACAGGGGGACCTTGAAGCTTTCTTT.

V usage is TRBV6-5 and J usage is TRBJ1-1, with D possibly matching TRBD1 (5 bases). V gave up 4 bases and J gave up 5 bases, with 11 bases separating them. This CDR3 contains 13 residues. Per the germline V gene, CDR1 is MNHEY and CDR2 is SVGAGI. This CDR3 is CASSLVRATEAFF. The CDR3 DNA reads TGTGCCAGCAGTTTAGTCAGGGCGACTGAAGCTTTCTTT.

The chain has TRBV27 and TRBJ1-1, with D possibly being TRBD1 (5 bases). V was clipped by 1 base and J by 5 bases, with 17 bases between them. The CDR3 extends over 16 amino acids. Germline loops: CDR1 MNHEY, CDR2 SMNVEV (reference sequence). CDR3 in DNA: TGTGCCAGCAGTTTATTTCCAGGGACTAGGTTTACTGAAGCTTTCTTT. Its translation: CASSLFPGTRFTEAFF.

This clonotype was observed at least ten times. V usage is TRBV30 and J usage is TRBJ1-1, with D unclear. Germline V gene data show CDR1 as GTSNPN and CDR2 as SVGIG (reference sequence). The length of the CDR3 is 15 residues. V dropped 0 bases and J dropped 1 base, with 12 bases sitting between them. The CDR3 DNA is TGTGCCTGGAGTGTACGGGTACACTGGAACACTGAAGCTTTCTTT. Encoded protein: CAWSVRVHWNTEAFF.

This clonotype occurred many times. This chain connects TRBV6-5 to TRBJ2-2; D is possibly TRBD2 (6 bases). In germline, CDR1 is MNHEY, CDR2 SVGAGI. This CDR3 is 15 amino acids long. The V and J ends lost 6 bases and 6 bases respectively, with 17 bases between them. The CDR3 here is CASRGLAQGAGELFF. The CDR3 nucleotides are TGTGCCAGCAGGGGGCTAGCGCAAGGGGCCGGGGAGCTGTTTTTT.

This clonotype was detected ten times or more. The junction departs from the called germline gene at one end, perhaps through a read error. The gene calls are TRBV4-1 and TRBJ2-7; tentative D call: TRBD1 (6 bases). The germline V gene encodes CDR1 MGHRA and CDR2 YSYEKL. CDR3 length: 15 amino acids. CDR3 sequence: CASSQATGKAYEQHF. The CDR3 DNA reads TGCGCCAGCAGCCAAGCCACAGGGAAGGCATACGAGCAGCACTTC.

This clonotype has at least ten counts. V is TRBV12-3 or TRBV12-4 and J is TRBJ1-2, with 8 positions matching TRBD1. The CDR3 contains 15 residues. V lost 2 bases, J lost 5 bases, and 7 bases stayed unmatched. The CDR3, as DNA: TGTGCCAGCAGTTTAAGGACAGGGCGGGTATATGGCTACACCTTC. Translating it yields CASSLRTGRVYGYTF.

The chain has TRBV28 and TRBJ2-2; D is undetermined. V was cut by 2 bases and J by 0 bases, with 7 bases left in between. In germline, CDR1 is MDHEN, CDR2 SYDVKM. The CDR3 runs to 15 residues. The CDR3 DNA sequence: TGTGCCAGCAGTTTACCCAGATCGAACACCGGGGAGCTGTTTTTT. Its translation: CASSLPRSNTGELFF.

This rearrangement joins TRBV6-5 to TRBJ2-7, with 10 positions matching TRBD2. The CDR3 runs to 15 residues. In germline, CDR1 is MNHEY, CDR2 SVGAGI. V was clipped by 2 bases and J by 0 bases; unmatched bases: 1. The CDR3, as DNA: TGTGCCAGCAGTTACCGGACTAGCGGCTCCTACGAGCAGTACTTC. It encodes CASSYRTSGSYEQYF.

The chain has TRBV6-2 or TRBV6-3 and TRBJ2-5, with 16 bases matching TRBD2. Trimming took 4 bases from V and 1 from J; bases not matched to a gene: 3. CDR3 length equals 17 residues. Germline CDR1 and CDR2: MNHEY and SVGEGT. CDR3 DNA sequence: TGTGCCAGCAGTTCGGGACTAGCGGGAGGGCTCCAAGAGACCCAGTACTTC. Amino acids: CASSSGLAGGLQETQYF.

The sample holds many counts of this clonotype. V is TRBV19 and J is TRBJ1-2; D remains ambiguous. V lost 9 bases and J 7 bases, leaving 15 bases between the germline ends. Per germline, CDR1 LNHDA and CDR2 SQIVND (reference sequence). The CDR3 is 12 residues long. CDR3 protein: CASSPRTIGYTF. CDR3 DNA: TGTGCCAGCTCTCCACGGACTATTGGCTACACCTTC.

Many counts were recorded for this clonotype. This chain joins TRBV6-1 and TRBJ2-5; D not resolved. Trimming removed 5 bases from V and 7 bases from J, with 20 bases in between. The CDR3 covers 15 residues. The germline V gene has CDR1 MNHNS and CDR2 SASEGT. The CDR3 nucleotides are TGTGCCAGCAGTAGTGGGCATCCTTTACCGGGGACCCAGTACTTC. This encodes CASSSGHPLPGTQYF.

This clonotype has a count of ten or more. This chain uses TRBV4-1 with TRBJ1-5; D gene uncertain. The V and J ends lost 1 base and 3 bases respectively, with 10 bases between them. Per the germline V gene, CDR1 is MGHRA and CDR2 is YSYEKL. The CDR3 totals 15 residues. For the CDR3, the DNA is TGCGCCAGCAGCCAAGTTTGGGGAAACAATCAGCCCCAGCATTTT. Translated, it gives CASSQVWGNNQPQHF.